The 23 T cell receptor beta chains given below trace back to one sample, sequenced in a study of T cell responses to AZD1222 COVID-19 vaccine. Clones were sequenced by immunoSEQ multiplex PCR, and TCRdb holds only the in-frame ones, with some missing. The data hold over 150,000 clones, with over 75% observed a single time. This specimen consisted of peripheral blood, obtained 28 days after the second AZD1222 dose. The receptors originated from an adult who received the AZD1222 COVID-19 vaccine.

This clone was picked up many times. The genes are TRBV9 and TRBJ1-5; D gene ambiguous. V was cut by 0 bases and J by 3 bases, with 7 bases left in between. Looked up from germline, CDR1 is SGDLS and CDR2 is YYNGEE. CDR3 length equals 14 residues. The CDR3 is CASSVGTANQPQHF. The CDR3 DNA reads as TGTGCCAGCAGCGTAGGTACGGCCAATCAGCCCCAGCATTTT.

There are a few counts of this clone. This chain uses TRBV30 with TRBJ2-7; 11 bases agree with TRBD1. Unmatched junction bases numbered 0, after V lost 5 bases and J lost 3 bases. The CDR3 is made up of 12 amino acids. CDR1 GTSNPN and CDR2 SVGIG come from the germline V gene (reference sequence). The CDR3 nucleotides read TGTGCCTGGGGGACAGGGGGCTACGAGCAGTACTTC. It encodes CAWGTGGYEQYF.

The genes are TRBV10-3 and TRBJ1-5, with TRBD1 matching 7 bases. V lost 9 bases and J lost 6; bases outside the gene matches: 8. The CDR3 covers 13 residues. Per the germline V gene, CDR1 is ENHRY and CDR2 is SYGVKD. The CDR3 DNA follows: TGTGCCATAAGACAGGGTGAGGCTCAGCCCCAGCATTTT. The encoded protein is CAIRQGEAQPQHF.

The chain couples TRBV7-9 to TRBJ1-5; D ambiguous. Germline loops: CDR1 SEHNR, CDR2 FQNEAQ (reference sequence). The V end was cut by 1 base, the J end by 4 bases, with 14 bases between. The CDR3 has 16 residues. DNA for the CDR3: TGTGCCAGCAGCTTAGGCGCAGGTTCCGAGAATCAGCCCCAGCATTTT. Amino acid sequence: CASSLGAGSENQPQHF.

This chain links TRBV19 with TRBJ1-3; D is unclear. Trimming pared 3 bases from V and 1 base from J, leaving 4 bases between. Germline values: CDR1 LNHDA, CDR2 SQIVND (reference sequence). This CDR3 has 13 amino acids. The chain's CDR3 is CASSIGSGNTIYF. The CDR3 nucleotides are TGTGCCAGTAGTATTGGGTCTGGAAACACCATATATTTT. The variable domain in full, completed from reference TRBV19 and TRBJ1-3, reads DGGITQSPKYLFRKEGQNVTLSCEQNLNHDAMYWYRQDPGQGLRLIYYSQIVNDFQKGDIAEGYSVSREKKESFPLTVTSAQKNPTAFYLCASSIGSGNTIYFGEGSWLTVV.

The genes are TRBV6-5 and TRBJ1-6; a possible D gene is TRBD1 (5 bases). Germline values: CDR1 MNHEY, CDR2 SVGAGI. There are 15 residues in the CDR3. V gave up 8 bases and J gave up 7 bases, with 18 bases separating them. CDR3 amino acids: CASGGGLSVNSPLHF. The CDR3 DNA is TGTGCCAGCGGGGGGGGGTTATCGGTGAATTCACCCCTCCACTTT.

The rearrangement links TRBV10-3 to TRBJ2-7; D call uncertain. From germline, CDR1 is ENHRY and CDR2 SYGVKD. The length of the CDR3 is 14 residues. The V and J ends lost 0 bases and 6 bases respectively, with 12 bases between them. CDR3: CAISESATRPEQYF. Here the CDR3 DNA reads TGTGCCATCAGTGAGTCCGCGACTCGCCCCGAGCAGTACTTC.

This chain links TRBV14 with TRBJ1-2; D gene unclear. Germline V lookup: CDR1 SGHDN, CDR2 FVKESK. The CDR3 spans 14 residues. V shed 2 bases and J shed 8 bases, with 15 bases lying between them. The CDR3 spells CASSQQFGGSGYTF. Written as DNA, the CDR3 is TGTGCCAGCAGCCAACAATTCGGAGGGTCCGGCTACACCTTC.

This chain links TRBV5-1 with TRBJ2-5; 11 bases fit TRBD2. Trimming cost V 4 bases and J 3 bases; bases outside gene matches: 2. Germline V gene sequence: CDR1 SGHRS, CDR2 YFSETQ. The CDR3 contains 14 residues. The DNA of the CDR3 is TGCGCCAGCAGCGGGACTAGCGGAGAAGAGACCCAGTACTTC. It specifies CASSGTSGEETQYF.

The CDR3 nucleotides are TGTGCCAGCGCAAACCAAGACTATAGCGGGGAAACAGATACGCAGTATTTT. It translates to CASANQDYSGETDTQYF. The chain employs TRBV27 and TRBJ2-3; 8 bases match TRBD2. The germline CDR1 and CDR2 sequences are MNHEY and SMNVEV (reference sequence). J gave up 3 bases and V 8 bases, and 16 bases lay outside the gene matches. The CDR3 length is 17 residues.

The rearrangement links TRBV10-3 to TRBJ1-2; 7 positions agree with TRBD1. The V and J ends lost 7 bases and 4 bases, in that order; junction bases with no gene match: 9. The CDR3 is made up of 14 amino acids. The germline CDR1 and CDR2 sequences are ENHRY and SYGVKD. The CDR3: CAITEGARSYGYTF. The CDR3 region has the DNA TGTGCCATCACGGAGGGGGCGCGTAGCTATGGCTACACCTTC.

Ten or more counts support this clone. The chain uses TRBV7-9 and TRBJ2-1; the D is unclear. The ends were cut back, 5 bases at V and 2 bases at J, with 13 bases in the middle. CDR1 SEHNR and CDR2 FQNEAQ come from the germline V gene (reference sequence). The CDR3 extends over 15 amino acids. The CDR3 reads CASSPEWAAYNEQFF. In DNA form, the CDR3 reads TGTGCCAGCAGCCCTGAGTGGGCCGCCTACAATGAGCAGTTCTTC.

V usage is TRBV12-3 or TRBV12-4 and J usage is TRBJ1-1; D uncertain. Trimming took off 5 bases at V and 5 bases at J, with 9 bases between the two ends. The CDR3 has 12 amino acids. CDR3 sequence reads: CASSQIGTEAFF. The CDR3, as DNA: TGTGCCAGCAGTCAGATTGGGACTGAAGCTTTCTTT.

The sample holds a few counts of this clone. The chain couples TRBV7-3 to TRBJ1-1; 8 nucleotides line up with TRBD1. V shed 5 bases and J 9 bases; nucleotides not matched to a gene: 5. The CDR3 is made up of 12 amino acids. The germline gives CDR1 SGHTA, CDR2 FQGTGA. DNA of the CDR3: TGTGCCAGCAGCCAACGACAGGGGAAAGCTTTCTTT. Translation gives CASSQRQGKAFF.

The V gene is TRBV7-2, the J gene TRBJ2-7; the D gene is possibly TRBD2 (5 bases). This CDR3 contains 14 residues. Germline assignment: CDR1 SGHTA and CDR2 FQGNSA. Trimming cost V 1 base and J 6 bases, with 13 bases left between them. The CDR3 sequence is CASSLGRGGGEQYF. CDR3 DNA: TGTGCCAGCAGCTTAGGACGTGGTGGAGGCGAGCAGTACTTC.

V gene TRBV19 combines with J gene TRBJ1-1; D ambiguous. Germline values: CDR1 LNHDA, CDR2 SQIVND (reference sequence). V gave up 1 base and J gave up 1 base, with 13 bases separating them. This CDR3 region has 16 residues. CDR3 nucleotide sequence: TGTGCCAGTAGTATAGTTGTTGGCAGCCCGAACACTGAAGCTTTCTTT. Its protein product is CASSIVVGSPNTEAFF. The full variable domain, in which reference TRBV19 and TRBJ1-1 provide the parts outside the CDR3, is DGGITQSPKYLFRKEGQNVTLSCEQNLNHDAMYWYRQDPGQGLRLIYYSQIVNDFQKGDIAEGYSVSREKKESFPLTVTSAQKNPTAFYLCASSIVVGSPNTEAFFGQGTRLTVV.

This rearrangement joins TRBV7-9 to TRBJ2-7, with D unclear. The CDR3 sequence is 11 residues long. The V gene lost 3 bases and the J gene lost 6 bases, with 6 bases spanning the gap. Germline lookup yields CDR1 SEHNR and CDR2 FQNEAQ (reference sequence). The CDR3 sequence is CASSFEIEQYF. The CDR3 DNA is TGTGCCAGCAGCTTTGAAATCGAGCAGTACTTC.

V is TRBV3-1 (or the pseudogene TRBV3-2) and J is TRBJ1-5; 7 nucleotides match TRBD1. With V trimmed by 1 base and J by 7 bases, 10 bases remained unmatched. This CDR3 has 16 amino acids. The germline gives CDR1 LGHDT, CDR2 YNNKEL (reference sequence). The CDR3 region is CASSQGYAGGDQPQHF. The CDR3 DNA follows: TGTGCCAGCAGCCAAGGTTATGCAGGGGGGGACCAGCCCCAGCATTTT.

The chain recombines TRBV23-1 with TRBJ1-1; weak D call: TRBD1 (5 bases). TRBV23-1 is sorted into the ORF group, with uncertain function. CDR3 length: 17 residues. V lost 8 bases and J 6 bases, leaving 28 bases between the germline ends. Here the CDR3 DNA reads TGCGCCAGCTACATCCTGGCGGGAGACAGTCGCCTCTCTGAAGCTTTCTTT. Translating gives CASYILAGDSRLSEAFF.

The rearrangement joins TRBV3-1 (or the pseudogene TRBV3-2) to TRBJ2-2; 11 positions agree with TRBD1. Germline CDR1 reads LGHDT; CDR2 reads YNNKEL (reference sequence). Trimming removed 6 bases from V and 7 bases from J; junction bases left unmatched: 4. The CDR3 spans 14 residues. CDR3 protein: CASRGQGAVGELFF. CDR3 DNA sequence: TGTGCCAGCAGAGGACAGGGGGCAGTCGGGGAGCTGTTTTTT.

This chain connects TRBV4-3 to TRBJ1-5; D unclear. The CDR3 has 13 residues. Germline CDR1 and CDR2: LGHNA and YSLEER. V gave up 0 bases and J gave up 6 bases, with 6 bases separating them. The CDR3 loop reads CASSQDRLQPQHF. The DNA of the CDR3 is TGCGCCAGCAGCCAAGATCGGCTTCAGCCCCAGCATTTT.

V gene TRBV5-1 combines with J gene TRBJ2-3; possible D gene TRBD1, 6 bases. Between the trimmed V and J ends, which lost 7 bases and 6 bases, there was a span of 15 bases. The CDR3 extends over 13 amino acids. Germline V gene sequence: CDR1 SGHRS, CDR2 YFSETQ. Written as DNA, the CDR3 is TGCGCCAGCGGGGACAATGTGGGTGATACGCAGTATTTT. This sequence encodes CASGDNVGDTQYF.

J is TRBJ1-2 and V is TRBV6-5, with 10 bases matching TRBD1. This CDR3 is built from 14 residues. Germline V CDR1 and CDR2: MNHEY, SVGAGI. The J segment lost 4 bases and the V segment lost 11 bases, leaving 10 bases of the junction unmatched. The chain's CDR3 is CAQKRDRGAYGYTF. CDR3 DNA: TGTGCCCAAAAGCGGGACAGGGGTGCCTATGGCTACACCTTC.